Each of the 24 T cell receptor beta chains below was sequenced from the same sample in a study of OX40 agonist ivuxolimab in advanced cancers. Libraries were prepared by immunoSEQ multiplex PCR; TCRdb keeps only in-frame clonotypes and omits some of them. The sample shows around 80,000 clones, less than 90% of them seen only once. This specimen was CD4+ or CD8+ T cells sorted from blood, taken in a trial of the OX40 agonist ivuxolimab. These receptors all stem from an adult with an advanced solid tumor such as melanoma, head and neck, liver or kidney cancer.

This clone was seen a single time. This chain joins TRBV7-2 and TRBJ1-1, with 9 bases identical to TRBD1. The V gene's germline CDR1 is SGHTA and CDR2 FQGNSA. The CDR3 sequence is 14 residues long. V was pared by 5 bases and J by 5 bases, with 6 bases of the junction left unmatched. This CDR3 reads CASSTGGAGTEAFF. CDR3 nucleotide sequence: TGTGCCAGCAGCACAGGGGGCGCGGGAACTGAAGCTTTCTTT.

In this sample, this clone turned up a few times. The rearrangement uses TRBV30 and TRBJ2-6; possibly TRBD1 for D (7 bases). CDR1 is GTSNPN, CDR2 SVGIG, per germline (reference sequence). V lost 5 bases to trimming and J lost 1 base, with 12 bases between them. The CDR3 is 15 amino acids. The CDR3 loop is CAWVPGGSGANVLTF. CDR3 DNA: TGTGCCTGGGTGCCAGGGGGGTCTGGGGCCAACGTCCTGACTTTC.

This chain joins TRBV6-5 and TRBJ2-1; a weak D match, TRBD1 (6 bases). With 5 bases removed from V and 1 base from J, the gap between germline ends came to 9 bases. CDR3 length: 14 amino acids. Germline-derived CDR1 and CDR2 are MNHEY and SVGAGI. The CDR3 region has the DNA TGTGCCAGCAGTGGCAGGGGATCCTACAATGAGCAGTTCTTC. It encodes CASSGRGSYNEQFF.

V gene TRBV7-9 combines with J gene TRBJ2-3, with a tentative D call TRBD1 (5 bases). Germline V gene data show CDR1 as SEHNR and CDR2 as FQNEAQ (reference sequence). With 1 base removed from V and 0 bases from J, the gap between germline ends came to 11 bases. This CDR3 has 16 residues. In nucleotides, the CDR3 is TGTGCCAGCAGCTTAGAGGGGCGTTCTAGCACAGATACGCAGTATTTT. Amino acids: CASSLEGRSSTDTQYF.

This chain connects TRBV7-2 to TRBJ2-7; 13 nucleotides match TRBD2. The CDR3 is made up of 18 amino acids. Losses at the gene ends were 1 base for V and 1 base for J; bases not matched to a gene: 7. The germline gives CDR1 SGHTA, CDR2 FQGNSA. In DNA, the CDR3 is TGTGCCAGCAGCTTAGTGGGACTAGCGGGGACCCTTTCCTACGAGCAGTACTTC. It yields the protein CASSLVGLAGTLSYEQYF.

The rearrangement joins TRBV4-3 to TRBJ1-4; tentatively, D is TRBD1 (6 bases). V lost 9 bases and J lost 8, with 19 bases in between. This CDR3 is 14 amino acids long. Germline-derived CDR1 and CDR2 are LGHNA and YSLEER. CDR3 in amino acids: CARNNREGEEKLFF. CDR3 sequence (DNA): TGCGCCAGAAATAACAGGGAGGGGGAAGAAAAACTGTTTTTT.

This clone has a single count. The J gene is TRBJ2-7, the V gene TRBV2; the match to TRBD1 covers 7 bases. The CDR3 has 13 amino acids. Germline V CDR1 and CDR2: SNHLY, FYNNEI. The trim removed 3 bases at V and 7 bases at J, leaving 6 bases unmatched. The CDR3 region has the DNA TGTGCCAGCAGTGATGACAGGGTTGGGGAGCAGTACTTC. Its protein is CASSDDRVGEQYF.

The V and J genes are TRBV6-5 and TRBJ1-1; D unclear. This CDR3 is 14 amino acids long. The germline gives CDR1 MNHEY, CDR2 SVGAGI. Trimming pared 6 bases from V and 1 base from J, leaving 12 bases between. The CDR3 is CASRSGLENTEAFF. CDR3 coding DNA: TGTGCCAGCAGATCGGGCTTGGAGAACACTGAAGCTTTCTTT.

V and J are TRBV19 and TRBJ1-5; weak D call: TRBD1 (6 bases). The CDR3 consists of 13 residues. Germline lookup yields CDR1 LNHDA and CDR2 SQIVND (reference sequence). V was shortened by 6 bases and J by 7 bases, with 13 bases between the two germline ends. Here the CDR3 reads CASRSFGGQPQHF. In nucleotides, the CDR3 is TGTGCCAGTAGGTCCTTTGGGGGCCAGCCCCAGCATTTT.

This clone was recorded a few times. The V gene is TRBV7-9, the J gene TRBJ2-5, with D possibly being TRBD1 or TRBD2 (5 bases each). Per germline, CDR1 SEHNR and CDR2 FQNEAQ (reference sequence). The CDR3 length is 13 residues. V dropped 5 bases and J dropped 5 bases, with 12 bases sitting between them. In DNA form, the CDR3 reads TGTGCCAGCAGCCCGGATGGGGGTGAGACCCAGTACTTC. Amino acid sequence: CASSPDGGETQYF.

This sequence joins TRBV9 and TRBJ1-1; D unclear. This CDR3 comprises 14 residues. Trimming shortened V by 4 bases and J by 0 bases, and 10 bases separated the two germline ends. Germline values: CDR1 SGDLS, CDR2 YYNGEE. DNA for the CDR3: TGTGCCAGCAGCTCTTCCCCGATGAACACTGAAGCTTTCTTT. Translation: CASSSSPMNTEAFF.

This chain uses TRBV27 with TRBJ1-1; TRBD1 agrees at 7 bases. CDR3 length: 17 amino acids. V lost 8 bases and J lost 0; bases outside the gene matches: 15. The V gene's germline CDR1 is MNHEY and CDR2 SMNVEV (reference sequence). This chain's CDR3 is CASFSLGQGGLNTEAFF. As DNA, the CDR3 is TGTGCCAGCTTCAGTTTAGGGCAGGGGGGTTTGAACACTGAAGCTTTCTTT.

The rearrangement joins TRBV19 to TRBJ2-7, with D possibly being TRBD1 or TRBD2 (5 bases each). The CDR3 has 14 amino acids. Looked up from germline, CDR1 is LNHDA and CDR2 is SQIVND (reference sequence). Trimming cost V 6 bases and J 2 bases, with 14 bases left between them. The CDR3 DNA is TGTGCCAGTAGCACTGCCGGGACGGCCTACGAGCAGTACTTC. Amino acids: CASSTAGTAYEQYF. The full variable domain, completed using reference TRBV19 and TRBJ2-7, is DGGITQSPKYLFRKEGQNVTLSCEQNLNHDAMYWYRQDPGQGLRLIYYSQIVNDFQKGDIAEGYSVSREKKESFPLTVTSAQKNPTAFYLCASSTAGTAYEQYFGPGTRLTVT.

This CDR3 reads CASSFRSSGRAAFTDTQYF. In DNA form, the CDR3 reads TGTGCCAGCAGTTTTAGGTCTAGCGGGAGGGCCGCGTTTACAGATACGCAGTATTTT. The chain couples TRBV27 to TRBJ2-3, with 12 bases that match TRBD2. CDR1 is MNHEY, CDR2 SMNVEV, per germline (reference sequence). The V segment lost 3 bases and the J segment 3 bases; nucleotides outside the gene matches: 13. This CDR3 has 19 amino acids.

The CDR3 region is CASSFGGVSGNTIYF. The CDR3, as DNA: TGTGCCAGCAGCTTCGGCGGGGTATCTGGAAACACCATATATTTT. This chain joins TRBV5-4 and TRBJ1-3; unclear D gene. Germline V gives CDR1 SGHNT, CDR2 YYREEE (reference sequence). V was pared by 2 bases and J by 1 base, with 10 bases between. There are 15 residues in the CDR3.

This chain uses TRBV30 with TRBJ1-4, with D possibly being TRBD1 (6 bases). The CDR3 has 13 residues. V lost 0 bases and J 13 bases, leaving 15 bases between the germline ends. Per germline, CDR1 GTSNPN and CDR2 SVGIG (reference sequence). The CDR3 is CAWSVRRGLGLFF. In nucleotides, the CDR3 is TGTGCCTGGAGTGTACGGAGGGGGTTAGGACTGTTTTTT.

This clone was seen a few times. J is TRBJ2-7 and V is TRBV6-5; D is possibly TRBD1 or TRBD2 (5 bases each). V gave up 2 bases and J gave up 2 bases, with 13 bases separating them. The CDR3 loop spans 15 amino acids. Germline V gene data show CDR1 as MNHEY and CDR2 as SVGAGI. The CDR3 DNA sequence: TGTGCCAGCAGTTACGGGAACGAGGGGACCTACGAGCAGTACTTC. Translating it yields CASSYGNEGTYEQYF.

The V and J genes are TRBV10-3 and TRBJ2-7; 8 bases are shared with TRBD1. Germline V gene lookup returns CDR1 ENHRY and CDR2 SYGVKD. The CDR3 consists of 15 residues. The V segment lost 6 bases and the J segment 5 bases; nucleotides outside the gene matches: 12. DNA for the CDR3: TGTGCCATCAGCCCCGCAAGGACAGGGCCCAACGAGCAGTACTTC. Residues: CAISPARTGPNEQYF.

This clone showed up just a few times. The V call is TRBV5-1, the J call TRBJ1-1, with a weak D call TRBD1 (5 bases). This CDR3 is built from 14 residues. CDR1 SGHRS and CDR2 YFSETQ come from the germline V gene. Trimming cost V 5 bases and J 0 bases, with 11 bases left between them. The CDR3 DNA is TGCGCCAGCAGGGGGGAACATCTGAACACTGAAGCTTTCTTT. Amino acids: CASRGEHLNTEAFF.

This clone was found once. The rearrangement links TRBV7-9 to TRBJ1-1; 8 bases line up with TRBD1. CDR1 is SEHNR, CDR2 FQNEAQ, per germline (reference sequence). Losses at the gene ends were 2 bases for V and 4 bases for J; bases not matched to a gene: 12. This CDR3 region has 17 residues. CDR3 residues: CASSLRKLTGVGTEAFF. CDR3 coding DNA: TGTGCCAGCAGCTTACGAAAGTTGACAGGGGTTGGCACTGAAGCTTTCTTT.

The genes are TRBV18 and TRBJ2-5; a weak D match, TRBD1 (5 bases). Germline lookup yields CDR1 KGHSH and CDR2 LQKENI. Between the trimmed V and J ends, which lost 6 bases and 5 bases, there was a span of 16 bases. This CDR3 is 14 amino acids long. DNA for the CDR3: TGTGCCAGCTCTACAGACAGTAGGAAGGAGACCCAGTACTTC. This gives the protein CASSTDSRKETQYF.

The chain carries TRBV7-3 and TRBJ2-2; D is uncertain. This CDR3 region has 14 residues. CDR1 and CDR2 from the germline V gene are SGHTA and FQGTGA. V was clipped by 1 base and J by 0 bases, with 3 bases between them. CDR3 protein: CASSLSSNTGELFF. DNA for the CDR3: TGTGCCAGCAGCTTAAGCTCGAACACCGGGGAGCTGTTTTTT.

The chain combines TRBV14 with TRBJ2-3; D is unclear. The V end lost 3 bases, the J end lost 2 bases, and 6 bases lay between the germline ends. CDR1 and CDR2 from the germline V gene are SGHDN and FVKESK. The CDR3 length is 13 residues. The CDR3 region has the DNA TGTGCCAGCAGCCATAGATACACAGATACGCAGTATTTT. Its protein is CASSHRYTDTQYF.

CDR3 coding DNA: TGTGCCAGCTCTCGCCGACAGGACCTCAACACTGAAGCTTTCTTT. As protein: CASSRRQDLNTEAFF. This chain uses TRBV18 with TRBJ1-1; TRBD1 is a possible D gene (6 bases). This CDR3 has 15 amino acids. The germline V gene has CDR1 KGHSH and CDR2 LQKENI. Trimming removed 6 bases at V and 2 bases at J, with 16 bases between. Drawing the rest from reference TRBV18 and TRBJ1-1, the complete variable domain is NAGVMQNPRHLVRRRGQEARLRCSPMKGHSHVYWYRQLPEEGLKFMVYLQKENIIDESGMPKERFSAEFPKEGPSILRIQQVVRGDSAAYFCASSRRQDLNTEAFFGQGTRLTVV.